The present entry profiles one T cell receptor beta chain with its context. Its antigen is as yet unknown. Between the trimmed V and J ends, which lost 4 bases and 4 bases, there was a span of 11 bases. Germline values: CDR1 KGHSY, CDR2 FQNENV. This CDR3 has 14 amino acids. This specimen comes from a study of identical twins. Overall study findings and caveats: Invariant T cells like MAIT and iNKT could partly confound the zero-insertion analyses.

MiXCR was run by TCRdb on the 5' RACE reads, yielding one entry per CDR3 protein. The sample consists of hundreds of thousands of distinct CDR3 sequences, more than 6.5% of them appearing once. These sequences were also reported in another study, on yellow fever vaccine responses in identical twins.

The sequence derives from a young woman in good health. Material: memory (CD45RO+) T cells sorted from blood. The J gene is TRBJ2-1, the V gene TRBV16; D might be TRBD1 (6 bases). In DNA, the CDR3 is TGTGCCAGCAGCCGGGGCAGGGGTTACAATGAGCAGTTCTTC. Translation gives CASSRGRGYNEQFF.